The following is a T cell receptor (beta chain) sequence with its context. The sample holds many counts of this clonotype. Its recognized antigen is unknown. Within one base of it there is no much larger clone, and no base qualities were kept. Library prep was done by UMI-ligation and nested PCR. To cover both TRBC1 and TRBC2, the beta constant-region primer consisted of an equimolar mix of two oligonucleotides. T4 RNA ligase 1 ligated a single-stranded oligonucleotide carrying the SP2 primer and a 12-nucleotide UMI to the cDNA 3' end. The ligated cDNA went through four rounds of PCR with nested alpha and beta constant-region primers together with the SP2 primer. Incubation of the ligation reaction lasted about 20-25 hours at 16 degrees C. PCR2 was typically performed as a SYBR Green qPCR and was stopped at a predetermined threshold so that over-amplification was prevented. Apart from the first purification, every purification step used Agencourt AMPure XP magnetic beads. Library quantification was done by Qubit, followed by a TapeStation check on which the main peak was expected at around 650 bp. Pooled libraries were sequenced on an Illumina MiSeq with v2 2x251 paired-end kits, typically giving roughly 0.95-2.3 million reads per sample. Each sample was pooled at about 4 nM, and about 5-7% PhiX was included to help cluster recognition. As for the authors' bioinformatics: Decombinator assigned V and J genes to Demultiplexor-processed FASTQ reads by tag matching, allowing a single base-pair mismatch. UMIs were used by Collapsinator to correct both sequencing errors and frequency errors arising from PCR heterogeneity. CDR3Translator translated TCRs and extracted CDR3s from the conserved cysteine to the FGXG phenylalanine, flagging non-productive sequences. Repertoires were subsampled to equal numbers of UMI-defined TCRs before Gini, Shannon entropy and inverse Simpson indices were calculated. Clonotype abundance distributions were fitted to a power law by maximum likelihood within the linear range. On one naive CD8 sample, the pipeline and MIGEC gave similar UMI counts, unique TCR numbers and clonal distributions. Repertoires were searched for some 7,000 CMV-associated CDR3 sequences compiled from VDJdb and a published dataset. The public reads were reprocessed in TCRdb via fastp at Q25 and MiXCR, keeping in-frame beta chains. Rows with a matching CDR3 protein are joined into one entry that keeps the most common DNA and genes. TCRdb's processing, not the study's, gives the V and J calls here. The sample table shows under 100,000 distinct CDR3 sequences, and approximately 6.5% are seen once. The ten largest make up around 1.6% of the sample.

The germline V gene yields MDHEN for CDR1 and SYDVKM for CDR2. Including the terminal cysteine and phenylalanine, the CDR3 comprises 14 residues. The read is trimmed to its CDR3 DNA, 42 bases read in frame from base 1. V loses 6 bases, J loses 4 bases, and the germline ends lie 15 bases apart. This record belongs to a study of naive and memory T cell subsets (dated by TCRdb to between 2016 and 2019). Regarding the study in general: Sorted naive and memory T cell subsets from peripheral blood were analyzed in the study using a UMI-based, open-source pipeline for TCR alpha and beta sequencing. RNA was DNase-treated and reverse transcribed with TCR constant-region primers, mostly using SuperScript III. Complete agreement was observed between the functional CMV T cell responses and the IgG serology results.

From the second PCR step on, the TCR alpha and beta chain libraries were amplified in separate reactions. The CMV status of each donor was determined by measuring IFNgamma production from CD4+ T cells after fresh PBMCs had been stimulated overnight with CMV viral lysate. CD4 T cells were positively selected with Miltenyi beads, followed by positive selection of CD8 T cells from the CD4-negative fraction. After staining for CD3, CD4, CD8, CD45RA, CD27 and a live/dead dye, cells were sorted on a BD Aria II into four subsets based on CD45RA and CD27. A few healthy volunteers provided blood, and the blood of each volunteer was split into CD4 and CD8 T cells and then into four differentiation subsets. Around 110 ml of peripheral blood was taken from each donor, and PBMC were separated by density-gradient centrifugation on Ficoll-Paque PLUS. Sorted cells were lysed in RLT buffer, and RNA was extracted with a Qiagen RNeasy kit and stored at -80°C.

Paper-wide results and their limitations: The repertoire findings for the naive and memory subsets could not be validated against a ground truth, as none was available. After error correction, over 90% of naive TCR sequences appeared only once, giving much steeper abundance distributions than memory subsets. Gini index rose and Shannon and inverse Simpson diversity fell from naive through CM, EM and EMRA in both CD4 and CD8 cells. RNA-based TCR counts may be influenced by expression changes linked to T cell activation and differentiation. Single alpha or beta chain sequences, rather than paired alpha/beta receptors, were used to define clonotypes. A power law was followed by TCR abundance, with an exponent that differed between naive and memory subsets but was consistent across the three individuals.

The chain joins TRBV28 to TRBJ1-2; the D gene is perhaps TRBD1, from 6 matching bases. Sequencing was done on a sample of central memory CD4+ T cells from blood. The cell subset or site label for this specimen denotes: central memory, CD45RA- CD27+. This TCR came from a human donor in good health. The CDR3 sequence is CASRTSGHSYGYTF. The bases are TGTGCCAGCAGGACTTCGGGACATAGCTATGGCTACACCTTC.